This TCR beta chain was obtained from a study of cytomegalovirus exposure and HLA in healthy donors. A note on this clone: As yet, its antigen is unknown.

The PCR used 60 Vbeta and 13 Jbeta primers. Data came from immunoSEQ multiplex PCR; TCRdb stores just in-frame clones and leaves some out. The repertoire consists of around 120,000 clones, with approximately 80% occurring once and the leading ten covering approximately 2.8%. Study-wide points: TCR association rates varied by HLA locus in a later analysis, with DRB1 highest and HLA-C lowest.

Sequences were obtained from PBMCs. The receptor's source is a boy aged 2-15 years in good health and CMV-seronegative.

CDR3 region: CASSDDRDNSPLHF. The DNA for the CDR3 is TGTGCCAGCAGTGACGACAGAGACAATTCACCCCTCCACTTT. This rearrangement joins TRBV6-4 to TRBJ1-6, with D possibly matching TRBD1 (5 bases). The germline V gene encodes CDR1 MRHNA and CDR2 SNTAGT. This CDR3 region has 14 residues. Trimming shortened V by 2 bases and J by 7 bases, and 9 bases separated the two germline ends.